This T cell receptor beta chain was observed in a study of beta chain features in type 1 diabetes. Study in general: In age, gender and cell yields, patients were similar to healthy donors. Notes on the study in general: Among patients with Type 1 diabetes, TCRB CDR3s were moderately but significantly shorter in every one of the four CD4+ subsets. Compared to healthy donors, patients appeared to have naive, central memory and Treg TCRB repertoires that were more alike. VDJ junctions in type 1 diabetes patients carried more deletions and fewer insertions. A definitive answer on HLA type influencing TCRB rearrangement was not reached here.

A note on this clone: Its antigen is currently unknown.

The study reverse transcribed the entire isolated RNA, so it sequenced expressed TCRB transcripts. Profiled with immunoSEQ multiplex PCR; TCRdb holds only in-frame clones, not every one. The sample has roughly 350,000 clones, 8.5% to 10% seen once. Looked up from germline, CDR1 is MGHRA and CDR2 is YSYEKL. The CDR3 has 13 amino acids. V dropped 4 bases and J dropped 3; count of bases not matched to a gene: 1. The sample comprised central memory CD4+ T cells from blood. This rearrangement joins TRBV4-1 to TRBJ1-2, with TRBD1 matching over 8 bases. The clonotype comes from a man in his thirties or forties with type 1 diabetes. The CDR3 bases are TGCGCCAGCAGCCGGGGACAGGACTATGGCTACACCTTC. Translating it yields CASSRGQDYGYTF.